This passage covers 30 T cell receptor beta chains from one sample sequenced in a study of blood T cells in healthy people across ages. The use of a sample-barcoded 5' primer and a J-beta primer mix characterized a second PCR of about 7 to 12 cycles. TCRdb re-called the 5' RACE reads through MiXCR, storing one row per CDR3 protein. The sample carries about 1 million distinct CDR3 sequences, 35% to 50% recorded once. The sample consisted of blood. The receptors originated from a woman aged 55-70 years in good health.

This clonotype was found a few times. The CDR3 DNA reads TGTGCCAGCAGCTTAGACTCGGACGGCCCAAGCTCTGGGGCCAACGTCCTGACTTTC. Translation: CASSLDSDGPSSGANVLTF. The V call is TRBV7-2, the J call TRBJ2-6, with D unclear. The CDR3 is 19 residues long. The germline V gene has CDR1 SGHTA and CDR2 FQGNSA. The V end lost 1 base, the J end lost 0 bases, and 16 bases lay between the germline ends.

This clonotype was recorded at least ten times. The genes are TRBV29-1 and TRBJ1-2, with TRBD1 matching 10 bases. V lost 6 bases and J lost 7; bases outside the gene matches: 11. The CDR3 length is 14 residues. In germline, CDR1 is SQVTM, CDR2 ANQGSEA. DNA for the CDR3: TGCAGCGTAGCGACAGGGGGCGCCTGGAGTGGCTACACCTTC. Amino acids: CSVATGGAWSGYTF.

This clonotype showed up many times. The rearrangement uses TRBV10-3 and TRBJ2-5; the match to TRBD1 covers 8 bases. The CDR3 is 13 amino acids. J was trimmed by 2 bases and V by 5 bases; bases with no gene match: 1. From germline, CDR1 is ENHRY and CDR2 SYGVKD. This chain's CDR3 is CAISRTGQETQYF. CDR3 DNA sequence: TGTGCCATCAGTAGGACAGGGCAAGAGACCCAGTACTTC.

Regarding this clonotype: A junction end diverges from the germline sequence, so it may reflect a read error. The CDR3 protein is CASRRGRQNNERFF. CDR3 sequence (DNA): TGTGCCAGCAGAAGGGGGAGACAGAACAATGAGCGGTTCTTC. The genes are TRBV27 and TRBJ2-1, with D tentatively TRBD1 (6 bases). Germline V gene data show CDR1 as MNHEY and CDR2 as SMNVEV (reference sequence). This CDR3 has 14 residues.

This clonotype was seen a few times. This sequence joins TRBV29-1 and TRBJ1-1, with D perhaps TRBD1 (5 bases). V lost 4 bases and J lost 1, with 10 bases in between. Germline CDR1 reads SQVTM; CDR2 reads ANQGSEA. The CDR3 is 13 amino acids. The CDR3 nucleotides are TGCAGCGTTGTGGAAGGGGCGAACACTGAAGCTTTCTTT. The encoded protein is CSVVEGANTEAFF.

This clonotype was counted once. This rearrangement joins TRBV20-1 to TRBJ1-2; D not certain. The CDR3 is 14 residues long. Trimming took off 1 base at V and 3 bases at J, with 12 bases between the two ends. The germline CDR1 and CDR2 sequences are DFQATT and SNEGSKA (reference sequence). CDR3 sequence (DNA): TGCAGTGCTAGAGCAGTGGGCAAGGACTATGGCTACACCTTC. The encoded protein is CSARAVGKDYGYTF.

This clonotype was picked up many times. The chain links TRBV9 to TRBJ2-7; D is ambiguous. The CDR3 runs 14 residues. Germline CDR1 and CDR2: SGDLS and YYNGEE. Trimming took off 0 bases at V and 1 base at J, with 8 bases between the two ends. The CDR3 loop is CASSVAVGSYEQYF. CDR3 nucleotide sequence: TGTGCCAGCAGCGTAGCGGTGGGGTCCTACGAGCAGTACTTC.

The chain has TRBV7-9 and TRBJ2-1; TRBD2 aligns across 10 bases. With 5 bases clipped from V and 5 bases from J, the junction kept 3 bases outside the gene matches. Germline V gene data show CDR1 as SEHNR and CDR2 as FQNEAQ (reference sequence). The CDR3 has 14 amino acids. This CDR3 reads CASSGTSANNEQFF. The CDR3 nucleotides read TGTGCCAGCAGCGGGACTAGCGCGAACAATGAGCAGTTCTTC. The variable domain in full, completed from reference TRBV7-9 and TRBJ2-1, reads DTGVSQNPRHKITKRGQNVTFRCDPISEHNRLYWYRQTLGQGPEFLTYFQNEAQLEKSRLLSDRFSAERPKGSFSTLEIQRTEQGDSAMYLCASSGTSANNEQFFGPGTRLTVL.

In its sample, this clonotype was seen a few times. CDR3 in amino acids: CAGHARQKAYEQYF. The CDR3 nucleotides are TGTGCCGGCCACGCTAGGCAGAAAGCATACGAGCAGTACTTC. The chain employs TRBV9 and TRBJ2-7; D is undetermined. This CDR3 contains 14 residues. Germline values: CDR1 SGDLS, CDR2 YYNGEE. Deletions cut 10 bases from V and 4 bases from J, with 21 bases between.

This chain connects TRBV11-1 to TRBJ2-7, with a possible D match to TRBD2 (6 bases). CDR3 length: 17 amino acids. In germline, CDR1 is SGHAT, CDR2 FQDESV (reference sequence). V lost 0 bases to trimming and J lost 2 bases, with 17 bases between them. CDR3 protein: CASSLAPAREVPYEQYF. CDR3 nucleotides: TGTGCCAGCAGCTTAGCCCCAGCCAGGGAGGTCCCCTACGAGCAGTACTTC.

The rearrangement links TRBV7-3 to TRBJ2-3; D tentatively fits TRBD1 or TRBD2 (5 bases each). Per germline, CDR1 SGHTA and CDR2 FQGTGA. This CDR3 has 14 amino acids. With 5 bases removed from V and 5 bases from J, the gap between germline ends came to 14 bases. The CDR3 DNA reads as TGTGCCAGCAGCCCCAGGGAGTCGGTAGATACGCAGTATTTT. It encodes CASSPRESVDTQYF.

Points on this clonotype: The germline gene is not matched at one end of the junction; a read error may be the cause. This rearrangement joins TRBV4-1 to TRBJ2-2; perhaps D is TRBD1 or TRBD2 (6 bases each). The CDR3 is 16 amino acids. The germline V gene has CDR1 MGHRA and CDR2 YSYEKL. The CDR3 DNA reads as TGCGCCAGCAGCCTTAGGGACACCAAGAACACCGGGGGGCTGTTTTTT. This encodes CASSLRDTKNTGGLFF.

The chain links TRBV7-2 to TRBJ2-7; 7 nucleotides line up with TRBD1. V gave up 0 bases and J gave up 5 bases; unmatched junction bases: 10. Germline V gene sequence: CDR1 SGHTA, CDR2 FQGNSA. The CDR3 is 16 amino acids. As DNA, the CDR3 is TGTGCCAGCAGCTTAGCGCCGGGACAGAAAGCCAACGAGCAGTACTTC. This gives the protein CASSLAPGQKANEQYF.

The chain couples TRBV3-1 to TRBJ2-1; no firm D call. The CDR3 is made up of 13 amino acids. With 2 bases removed from V and 7 bases from J, the gap between germline ends came to 9 bases. Per the germline V gene, CDR1 is LGHDT and CDR2 is YNNKEL (reference sequence). This CDR3 reads CASSQFSMNEQFF. DNA for the CDR3: TGTGCCAGCAGCCAATTTAGCATGAATGAGCAGTTCTTC.

This clonotype has a handful of counts. The gene calls are TRBV3-1 and TRBJ2-1, with 11 bases fitting TRBD2. The CDR3 has 15 residues. J gave up 6 bases and V 1 base, and 2 bases lay outside the gene matches. From germline, CDR1 is LGHDT and CDR2 YNNKEL (reference sequence). The CDR3 region has the DNA TGTGCCAGCAGCCAAGTGCTAGCGGGAGGCAATGAGCAGTTCTTC. Amino acid sequence: CASSQVLAGGNEQFF.

The gene calls are TRBV2 and TRBJ2-7; TRBD1 might be the D (6 bases). CDR1 and CDR2 (germline): SNHLY, FYNNEI. The CDR3 has 13 residues. Trimming took 7 bases from V and 2 from J, leaving 12 bases between them. The CDR3 DNA reads TGTGCCAGCAACCCACCAGGGGCCTACGAGCAGTACTTC. Translated: CASNPPGAYEQYF.

The chain carries TRBV5-1 and TRBJ2-1, with D possibly being TRBD1 or TRBD2 (5 bases each). The germline gives CDR1 SGHRS, CDR2 YFSETQ. Trimming pared 4 bases from V and 2 bases from J, leaving 10 bases between. This CDR3 spans 14 amino acids. CDR3 sequence reads: CASSNGATYNEQFF. The CDR3 DNA is TGCGCCAGCAGCAACGGGGCTACCTACAATGAGCAGTTCTTC.

This clonotype has more than one count but fewer than ten. This CDR3 is CAISHRQALGGNQPQHF. The CDR3 DNA reads as TGTGCCATCAGCCACCGTCAGGCCCTGGGTGGCAATCAGCCCCAGCATTTT. V and J are TRBV10-3 and TRBJ1-5; the D is unclear. V lost 6 bases and J lost 2, with 20 bases in between. The CDR3 length is 17 residues. CDR1 is ENHRY and CDR2 is SYGVKD in the germline V gene.

The chain's CDR3 is CASSSHRRPSYNEQFF. The CDR3, as DNA: TGTGCCAGCAGTTCACATAGAAGGCCCTCCTACAATGAGCAGTTCTTC. The chain has TRBV27 and TRBJ2-1; no clear D gene. Germline lookup yields CDR1 MNHEY and CDR2 SMNVEV (reference sequence). This CDR3 comprises 16 residues. Trimming pared 4 bases from V and 0 bases from J, leaving 13 bases between.

The V gene is TRBV27, the J gene TRBJ1-1; 7 bases match TRBD1. CDR1 is MNHEY, CDR2 SMNVEV, per germline (reference sequence). The CDR3 spans 13 residues. The V segment lost 8 bases and the J segment 5 bases; nucleotides outside the gene matches: 8. CDR3 protein: CASGRQGRTEAFF. CDR3 nucleotide sequence: TGTGCCAGCGGGAGACAGGGTCGGACTGAAGCTTTCTTT.

The chain combines TRBV12-3 or TRBV12-4 with TRBJ2-3; 14 bases are shared with TRBD2. This CDR3 region has 17 residues. V shed 1 base and J 5 bases; nucleotides not matched to a gene: 5. As DNA, the CDR3 is TGTGCCAGCAGTTTAGTAGGACTAGCGGGAGGAGGAGATACGCAGTATTTT. Its translation: CASSLVGLAGGGDTQYF.

This clonotype has more than one count but fewer than ten. Possible read error: a much larger clone is one base away. This chain uses TRBV5-5 with TRBJ2-5; D unclear. This CDR3 spans 16 amino acids. Germline assignment: CDR1 SGHKS and CDR2 YYEKEE (reference sequence). Trimming removed 0 bases from V and 11 bases from J, with 23 bases in between. CDR3 sequence: CASSLVERPSYNEQYF. The CDR3 DNA reads TGTGCCAGCAGCTTGGTGGAGCGCCCATCTTACAATGAGCAGTACTTC.

The chain links TRBV2 to TRBJ2-3; D remains ambiguous. Germline assignment: CDR1 SNHLY and CDR2 FYNNEI. The CDR3 contains 10 residues. Trimming pared 6 bases from V and 8 bases from J, leaving 6 bases between. The CDR3 DNA reads TGTGCCAGCAGGCTTTCTACGCAGTATTTT. Translated: CASRLSTQYF.

This clonotype was recorded a few times. The chain has TRBV27 and TRBJ1-2; D call uncertain. Germline CDR1 MNHEY, CDR2 SMNVEV (reference sequence). CDR3 length: 14 amino acids. Trimming shortened V by 3 bases and J by 3 bases, and 11 bases separated the two germline ends. The CDR3 sequence is CASSFKGSDYGYTF. DNA for the CDR3: TGTGCCAGCAGTTTCAAGGGCAGCGACTATGGCTACACCTTC.

This clonotype was detected ten times or more. The rearrangement uses TRBV2 and TRBJ2-1; a weak D match, TRBD2 (5 bases). This CDR3 has 13 residues. CDR1 is SNHLY and CDR2 is FYNNEI in the germline V gene. Trimming took off 6 bases at V and 5 bases at J, with 11 bases between the two ends. The CDR3 DNA sequence: TGTGCCAGCAGAAAGGACTCAAACAATGAGCAGTTCTTC. Translation gives CASRKDSNNEQFF.

This chain links TRBV20-1 with TRBJ2-1; 8 nucleotides align to TRBD2. CDR3 size: 17 residues. The V gene's germline CDR1 is DFQATT and CDR2 SNEGSKA (reference sequence). Trimming cost V 6 bases and J 5 bases; bases outside gene matches: 18. The CDR3 sequence is CSAVDPLSGSLNNEQFF. The CDR3 bases are TGCAGTGCCGTCGATCCCCTAAGCGGGAGCTTGAACAATGAGCAGTTCTTC.

The table lists this clonotype with a few counts. This CDR3 is CSASVLFPSSYNEQFF. CDR3 nucleotide sequence: TGCAGTGCTAGCGTCCTTTTCCCAAGCTCCTACAATGAGCAGTTCTTC. V and J are TRBV20-1 and TRBJ2-1; D gene uncertain. The V gene lost 3 bases and the J gene lost 0 bases, with 15 bases spanning the gap. The CDR3 totals 16 residues. From germline, CDR1 is DFQATT and CDR2 SNEGSKA (reference sequence).

The gene calls are TRBV7-8 and TRBJ2-5; TRBD1 matches 9 bases. Trimming removed 3 bases from V and 2 bases from J; junction bases left unmatched: 10. The length of the CDR3 is 17 residues. The germline CDR1 and CDR2 sequences are SGHVS and FQNEAQ. This chain's CDR3 is CASSFRQGVLAQETQYF. The CDR3 bases are TGTGCCAGCAGCTTTCGACAGGGGGTATTGGCGCAAGAGACCCAGTACTTC.

In its sample, this clonotype was seen a few times. The chain combines TRBV7-2 with TRBJ2-1, with 9 positions matching TRBD2. Germline loops: CDR1 SGHTA, CDR2 FQGNSA. After removal of 5 bases from V and 6 bases from J, the junction contained 8 bases not matched to a gene. This CDR3 is 15 amino acids long. CDR3 bases: TGTGCCAGCAGCGTTGGCCTAGCGGGATTCAATGAGCAGTTCTTC. This codes for CASSVGLAGFNEQFF.

This chain uses TRBV25-1 with TRBJ2-3; D remains unclear. Trimming shortened V by 6 bases and J by 4 bases, and 8 bases separated the two germline ends. The CDR3 sequence is 12 residues long. The V gene's germline CDR1 is MGHDK and CDR2 SYGVNS. In nucleotides, the CDR3 is TGTGCCAGCAGGAGAGCCCCAGATACGCAGTATTTT. Translating gives CASRRAPDTQYF.